This TCR beta chain was sequenced for a study of CD8+ T cells in alopecia areata. Study summary: Affected scalp percentage set treated patients' severity scores. Regarding the study as a whole: Significant decreases in scalp clonality and expanded CD8+ clones followed tofacitinib treatment. Clonality in lesional scalp, especially alopecia totalis/universalis, exceeded that of normal scalp.

Sequencing templates came from extracted RNA that was reverse transcribed into cDNA. Measured with immunoSEQ multiplex PCR; TCRdb has only the in-frame clones, and not every one. The sample has fewer than 100,000 clones, 61% seen once. This CDR3 has 15 amino acids. V was trimmed by 0 bases and J by 0 bases, leaving 6 bases between them. Looked up from germline, CDR1 is MNHEY and CDR2 is SVGAGI. The treatment is: oral pan-JAK inhibitor, 5-10 mg twice daily. Both peripheral blood and punch biopsies of lesional scalp skin were obtained from patients who had alopecia areata. In the case of this clone: Its cognate antigen is unknown.

The input for sequencing was CD8+ T cells sorted from blood, taken at week 4, from a patient treated with tofacitinib. This chain connects TRBV6-5 to TRBJ2-4, with D unresolved. This TCR came from a human donor with alopecia areata. CDR3 in DNA: TGTGCCAGCAGTTACTCCTACTTAGCCAAAAACATTCAGTACTTC. It yields the protein CASSYSYLAKNIQYF.